This T cell receptor (beta chain) originates from a study of blood T cell repertoires in COVID-19. In the study overall: COVID-19 samples, acute and convalescent, were from the United States, Italy and Spain. Sources were T cells, B-cell-depleted T cells, or PBMCs; the material itself was cDNA or gDNA.

How the authors handled the data: By means of reference gene primer amplification, nucleated cell counts were estimated. Measured with immunoSEQ multiplex PCR; TCRdb has only the in-frame clones, and not every one. V, J and clone size are taken as reported in that table, and D and trimming were inferred from the DNA itself. Found here are 65,000 to 70,000 clones, more than 70% of them singletons; the top ten hold approximately 6%. This CDR3 is built from 11 residues. V shed 4 bases and J shed 7 bases, with 7 bases lying between them. Germline-derived CDR1 and CDR2 are ENHRY and SYGVKD. The clonotype was recovered from a woman aged 55-69 years with acute or convalescent COVID-19. This chain connects TRBV10-3 to TRBJ1-1; D remains unclear. What was sequenced was peripheral blood. In DNA, the CDR3 is TGTGCCATCAGTGGCGGGGATGAAGCTTTCTTT. Protein product: CAISGGDEAFF.